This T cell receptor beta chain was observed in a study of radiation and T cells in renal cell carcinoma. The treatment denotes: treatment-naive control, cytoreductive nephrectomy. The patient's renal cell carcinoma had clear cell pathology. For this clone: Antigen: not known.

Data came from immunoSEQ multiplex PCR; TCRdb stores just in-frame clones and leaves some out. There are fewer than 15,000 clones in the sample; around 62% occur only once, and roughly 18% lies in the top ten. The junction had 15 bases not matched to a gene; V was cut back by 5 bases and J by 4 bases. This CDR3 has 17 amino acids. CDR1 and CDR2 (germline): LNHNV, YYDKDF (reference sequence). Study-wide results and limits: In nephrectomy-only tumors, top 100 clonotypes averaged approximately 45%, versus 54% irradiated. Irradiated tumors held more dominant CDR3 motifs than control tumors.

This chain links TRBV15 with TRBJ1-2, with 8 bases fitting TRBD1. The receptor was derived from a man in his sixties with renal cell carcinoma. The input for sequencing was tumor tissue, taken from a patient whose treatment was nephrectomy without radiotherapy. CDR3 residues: CATSLGTMTDRVYGYTF. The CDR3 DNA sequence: TGTGCCACCAGCCTGGGGACCATGACGGACAGGGTCTATGGCTACACCTTC.